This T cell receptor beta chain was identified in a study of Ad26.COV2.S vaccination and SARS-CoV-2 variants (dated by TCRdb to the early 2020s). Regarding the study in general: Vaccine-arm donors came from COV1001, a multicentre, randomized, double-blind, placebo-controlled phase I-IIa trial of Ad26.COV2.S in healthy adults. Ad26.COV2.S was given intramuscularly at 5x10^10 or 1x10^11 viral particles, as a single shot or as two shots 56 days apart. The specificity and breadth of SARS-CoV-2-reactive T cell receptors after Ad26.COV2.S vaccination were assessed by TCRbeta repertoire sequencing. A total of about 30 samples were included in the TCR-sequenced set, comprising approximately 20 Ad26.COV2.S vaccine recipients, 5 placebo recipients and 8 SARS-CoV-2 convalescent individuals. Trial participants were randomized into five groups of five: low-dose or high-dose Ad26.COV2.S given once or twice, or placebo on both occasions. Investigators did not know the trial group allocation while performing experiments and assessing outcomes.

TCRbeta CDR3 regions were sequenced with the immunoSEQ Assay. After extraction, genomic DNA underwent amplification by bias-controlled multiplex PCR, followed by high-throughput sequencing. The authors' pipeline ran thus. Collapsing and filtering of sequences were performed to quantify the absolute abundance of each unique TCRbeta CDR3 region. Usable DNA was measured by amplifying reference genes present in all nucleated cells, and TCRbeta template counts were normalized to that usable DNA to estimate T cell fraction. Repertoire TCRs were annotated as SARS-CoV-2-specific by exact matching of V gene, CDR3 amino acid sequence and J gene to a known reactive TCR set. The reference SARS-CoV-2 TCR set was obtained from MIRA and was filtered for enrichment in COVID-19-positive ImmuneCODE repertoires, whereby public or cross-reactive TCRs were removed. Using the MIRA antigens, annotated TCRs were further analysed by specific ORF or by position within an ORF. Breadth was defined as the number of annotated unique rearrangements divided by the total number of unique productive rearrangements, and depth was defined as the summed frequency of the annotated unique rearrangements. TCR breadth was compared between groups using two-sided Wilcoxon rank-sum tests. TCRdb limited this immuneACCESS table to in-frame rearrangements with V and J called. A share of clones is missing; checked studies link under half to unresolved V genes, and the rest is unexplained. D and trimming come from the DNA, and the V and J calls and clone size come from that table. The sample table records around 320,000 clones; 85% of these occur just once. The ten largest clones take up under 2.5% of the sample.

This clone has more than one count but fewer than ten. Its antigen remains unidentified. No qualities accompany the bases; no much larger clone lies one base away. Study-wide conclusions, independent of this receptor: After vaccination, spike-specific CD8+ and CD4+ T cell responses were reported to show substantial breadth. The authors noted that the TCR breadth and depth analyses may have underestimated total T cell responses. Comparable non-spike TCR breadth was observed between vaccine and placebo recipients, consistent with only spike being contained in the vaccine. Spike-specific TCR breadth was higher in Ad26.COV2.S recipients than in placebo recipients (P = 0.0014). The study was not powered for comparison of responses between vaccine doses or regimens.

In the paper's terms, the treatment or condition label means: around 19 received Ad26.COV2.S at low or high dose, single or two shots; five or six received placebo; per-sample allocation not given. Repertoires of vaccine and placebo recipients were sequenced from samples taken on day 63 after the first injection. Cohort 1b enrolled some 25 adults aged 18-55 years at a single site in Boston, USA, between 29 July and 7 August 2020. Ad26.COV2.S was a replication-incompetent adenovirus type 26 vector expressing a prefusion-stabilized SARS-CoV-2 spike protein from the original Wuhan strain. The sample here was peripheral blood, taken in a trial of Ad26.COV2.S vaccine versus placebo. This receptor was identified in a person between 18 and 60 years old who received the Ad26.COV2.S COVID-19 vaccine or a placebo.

The DNA sequence is as follows: TGTGCCAGCAGCGTAGGTGGTAGCGGGGGGTTGAGCACCGGGGAGCTGTTTTTT. Its protein product is CASSVGGSGGLSTGELFF. The chain employs TRBV9 and TRBJ2-2; TRBD2 fits 10 bases in the junction. The CDR3, cysteine through phenylalanine, is 18 amino acids long. CDR3 DNA only is kept here, 54 bases in frame from base 1. Unmatched junction bases come to 9, with V trimmed by 0 bases and J by 4 bases. The germline V gene encodes CDR1 SGDLS and CDR2 YYNGEE.